This T cell receptor beta chain stems from a study of blood T cell repertoires in COVID-19. Across the whole study: From the United States, Italy and Spain came samples of acute and convalescent COVID-19.

Germline V gives CDR1 PRHDT, CDR2 FYEKMQ (reference sequence). V was clipped by 2 bases and J by 6 bases; unmatched bases: 11. The CDR3 covers 18 residues. Individuals drawn from 24 US areas were roughly 18 to 89 years old. Among Cohort 3 donors, those recovered had two negative PCRs, clearance, or symptom resolution. As originally analysed: From reference gene primer amplification, estimates of nucleated cell counts were derived. The assay was immunoSEQ multiplex PCR, and TCRdb's table has in-frame clones only and misses some. V and J calls and clone size are copied from that table; D and trimming were computed from the DNA. The sample includes hundreds of thousands of clones, approximately 91% of them seen just once.

The chain has TRBV13 and TRBJ1-5; 12 nucleotides agree with TRBD1. The sample comprised PBMCs or T cells enriched from blood (not recorded which). The source is a woman in her forties who had recovered from COVID-19. CDR3 coding DNA: TGTGCCAGCAGCTTAAGGGTCGGGGGACAGGGGGCTCCTCAGCCCCAGCATTTT. Translation: CASSLRVGGQGAPQPQHF.